This TCR beta chain came from a study of T-cell memory formation after mild COVID-19. The CDR3 spans 15 residues. Trimming took 4 bases from V and 2 from J, leaving 12 bases between them. Germline V gene lookup returns CDR1 MNHEY and CDR2 SVGAGI. Findings and limits, study-wide: For contracting clones, CD4+ ones sat mainly in CM and EM, CD8+ in EMRA. Cross-reactive memory apparently joined, as some responding clones appeared in pre-infection memory. Contracting clones, day 15 to 85, had balanced CD4/CD8, and later expanders favored CD4+.

TCRdb reanalysed the 5' RACE reads using MiXCR and keeps one entry per CDR3 protein. The profile shows some 210,000 distinct CDR3 sequences, approximately 20% of them singletons. This clonotype has just a few counts. Antigen specificity is unknown. This rearrangement joins TRBV6-5 to TRBJ2-1; the D gene could be TRBD1 or TRBD2 (5 bases each). This clonotype was obtained from an adult woman who had mild COVID-19 (a few samples of this study predate the infection). Cell type and time point are not known. Sequencing was performed on PBMCs or a T cell subset sorted from them (not recorded which). CDR3 sequence: CASSSRDPPYNEQFF. DNA of the CDR3: TGTGCCAGCAGTTCCCGGGACCCCCCCTACAATGAGCAGTTCTTC.